The present T cell receptor beta chain was sequenced within a study of blood T cell repertoires in COVID-19. TCRdb keeps only in-frame clones here, not all; method: immunoSEQ multiplex PCR. The data contain hundreds of thousands of clones, roughly 90% of them singletons. Comments on this clone: Other nucleotide sequences in the sample specify the same CDR3.

Trimming left V 2 bases short and J 6 bases short, with 11 bases between. The CDR3 totals 14 residues. Germline assignment: CDR1 SGHRS and CDR2 YFSETQ. The V gene is TRBV5-1, the J gene TRBJ2-2, with D tentatively TRBD1 (6 bases). Sequences were obtained from peripheral blood. This clonotype was sampled from a woman in her thirties with active or convalescent COVID-19. For the CDR3, the DNA is TGCGCCAGCAGCTTAAACTCAGGGGCCGGGGAGCTGTTTTTT. Residues: CASSLNSGAGELFF.